Following are 11 T cell receptor beta chains from one sample sequenced in a study of beta chain features in type 1 diabetes. Sequenced material consisted of expressed TCRB transcripts (all of the isolated RNA was reverse transcribed). TCRdb keeps only in-frame clones here, not all; method: immunoSEQ multiplex PCR. In the table there are more than 130,000 clones, 6.5% to 8.5% of which are singletons. Sequencing used central memory CD4+ T cells from blood. All receptors come from a woman under 40 in good health.

The rearrangement links TRBV5-1 to TRBJ2-7; TRBD2 matches at 12 bases. From germline, CDR1 is SGHRS and CDR2 YFSETQ. Trimming at V came to 5 bases and at J to 0 bases, leaving 12 bases not matched to a gene. The CDR3 is 18 residues long. CDR3 sequence (DNA): TGCGCCAGCAGTGGGTCGGTGGGGACTAGCGGGCTCTCCTACGAGCAGTACTTC. Translated: CASSGSVGTSGLSYEQYF. The full variable domain, in which reference TRBV5-1 and TRBJ2-7 provide the parts outside the CDR3, is KAGVTQTPRYLIKTRGQQVTLSCSPISGHRSVSWYQQTPGQGLQFLFEYFSETQRNKGNFPGRFSGRQFSNSRSEMNVSTLELGDSALYLCASSGSVGTSGLSYEQYFGPGTRLTVT.

This clone was picked up one time. The chain uses TRBV7-3 and TRBJ2-7; no definite D call. Per germline, CDR1 SGHTA and CDR2 FQGTGA. CDR3 length equals 13 residues. V lost 2 bases and J 4 bases, leaving 9 bases between the germline ends. CDR3 sequence (DNA): TGTGCCAGCAGCTTATTAGCTTCGTACGAGCAGTACTTC. This encodes CASSLLASYEQYF. Variable domain in full (rest from reference TRBV7-3 and TRBJ2-7): GAGVSQTPSNKVTEKGKYVELRCDPISGHTALYWYRQSLGQGPEFLIYFQGTGAADDSGLPNDRFFAVRPEGSVSTLKIQRTERGDSAVYLCASSLLASYEQYFGPGTRLTVT.

Only a few counts were recorded for this clone. The chain combines TRBV9 with TRBJ1-1, with a possible D match to TRBD1 (5 bases). The CDR3 covers 16 residues. V was cut by 4 bases and J by 3 bases, with 19 bases left in between. Germline V gene data show CDR1 as SGDLS and CDR2 as YYNGEE. The CDR3 nucleotides read TGTGCCAGCAGCCCTGGGCCATTCGCGGGGGACACTGAAGCTTTCTTT. Protein: CASSPGPFAGDTEAFF.

This clone showed up many times. This sequence joins TRBV5-1 and TRBJ2-2, with D possibly being TRBD1 (6 bases). In germline, CDR1 is SGHRS, CDR2 YFSETQ. V lost 4 bases and J 0 bases, leaving 10 bases between the germline ends. CDR3 length equals 15 residues. CDR3 DNA: TGCGCCAGCAGCATAACAGGGACGAACACCGGGGAGCTGTTTTTT. Encoded protein: CASSITGTNTGELFF.

This chain uses TRBV5-1 with TRBJ1-2; D is possibly TRBD1 (6 bases). The CDR3 covers 14 residues. Per germline, CDR1 SGHRS and CDR2 YFSETQ. V lost 7 bases and J lost 2, with 15 bases in between. The CDR3 coding sequence is TGCGCCAGCGGATCCAGGCAGGGGAACTATGGCTACACCTTC. Its translation is CASGSRQGNYGYTF.

This clone was found a few times. V gene TRBV28 combines with J gene TRBJ1-5, with D possibly TRBD1 on 5 matching bases. The CDR3 loop spans 12 amino acids. V was trimmed by 10 bases and J by 4 bases, leaving 11 bases between them. Per the germline V gene, CDR1 is MDHEN and CDR2 is SYDVKM. The chain's CDR3 is CAISSGNQPQHF. CDR3 coding DNA: TGTGCCATCTCATCAGGGAATCAGCCCCAGCATTTT.

This clone was picked up a small number of times. CDR3 region: CASSLAASGRAGEQYF. In DNA form, the CDR3 reads TGTGCCAGCAGCTTAGCCGCTAGCGGGAGGGCCGGCGAGCAGTACTTC. The chain recombines TRBV7-2 with TRBJ2-7; 12 positions agree with TRBD2. Germline V gene data show CDR1 as SGHTA and CDR2 as FQGNSA. The V segment lost 0 bases and the J segment 6 bases; nucleotides outside the gene matches: 6. The length of the CDR3 is 16 residues.

This chain connects TRBV5-1 to TRBJ2-1; 9 bases align to TRBD2. CDR1 SGHRS and CDR2 YFSETQ come from the germline V gene. Losses at the gene ends were 0 bases for V and 5 bases for J; bases not matched to a gene: 12. This CDR3 has 18 amino acids. CDR3 coding DNA: TGCGCCAGCAGCTTGGCTTTTCGGGCTAGCGGGACCCACAATGAGCAGTTCTTC. As protein: CASSLAFRASGTHNEQFF.

This chain uses TRBV10-3 with TRBJ1-2; possibly TRBD1 for D (5 bases). From germline, CDR1 is ENHRY and CDR2 SYGVKD. V lost 2 bases and J lost 4, with 14 bases in between. The CDR3 extends over 15 amino acids. This CDR3 reads CAISEGTGQPYGYTF. For the CDR3, the DNA is TGTGCCATCAGTGAGGGTACAGGCCAGCCCTATGGCTACACCTTC.

V is TRBV27 and J is TRBJ1-2; 9 bases fit TRBD1. The CDR3 length is 15 residues. V gave up 5 bases and J gave up 5 bases; unmatched junction bases: 9. Germline loops: CDR1 MNHEY, CDR2 SMNVEV (reference sequence). For the CDR3, the DNA is TGTGCCAGCAGTCCCCTTCTTGGGACAGGGTATGGCTACACCTTC. Amino acids: CASSPLLGTGYGYTF.

The sample holds a few counts of this clone. The rearrangement uses TRBV1 and TRBJ2-1; the listed D gene, TRBD2, was not tested against the DNA. TRBV1 is a recognized pseudogene. This CDR3 spans 15 amino acids. The CDR3, as DNA: TGCACCAGCAGCCAAGACGAGCGGGCTTACAATGAGCAGTTCTTC. Residues: CTSSQDERAYNEQFF.